This TCR beta chain was profiled in a study of T cell changes during pregnancy in multiple sclerosis. This CDR3 comprises 14 residues. Germline loops: CDR1 SGHTA, CDR2 FQGNSA. The V and J ends lost 4 bases and 4 bases respectively, with 10 bases between them. TCRdb's copy holds only in-frame clones and misses some; the assay was immunoSEQ multiplex PCR. The sample has fewer than 55,000 clones, 90% seen once; the top ten hold roughly 5%. The sample in question was peripheral blood, obtained after pregnancy. The chain has TRBV7-2 and TRBJ1-4, with D possibly TRBD1 on 5 matching bases. The origin of this receptor is a female donor in good health, enrolled as a control in a pregnancy study. The CDR3 here is CASSSRGGNEKLFF. CDR3 nucleotide sequence: TGTGCCAGCAGCTCGCGGGGGGGTAATGAAAAACTGTTTTTT.